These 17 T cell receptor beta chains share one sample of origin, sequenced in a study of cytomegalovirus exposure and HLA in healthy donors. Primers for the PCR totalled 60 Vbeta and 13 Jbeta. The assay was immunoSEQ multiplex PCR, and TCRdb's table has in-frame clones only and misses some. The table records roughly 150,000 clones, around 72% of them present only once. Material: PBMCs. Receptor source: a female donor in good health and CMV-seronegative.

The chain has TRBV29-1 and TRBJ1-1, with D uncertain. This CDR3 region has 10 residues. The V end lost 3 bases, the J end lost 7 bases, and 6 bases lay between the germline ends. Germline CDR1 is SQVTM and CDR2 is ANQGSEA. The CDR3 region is CSVDSGEAFF. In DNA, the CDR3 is TGCAGCGTTGATTCAGGTGAAGCTTTCTTT.

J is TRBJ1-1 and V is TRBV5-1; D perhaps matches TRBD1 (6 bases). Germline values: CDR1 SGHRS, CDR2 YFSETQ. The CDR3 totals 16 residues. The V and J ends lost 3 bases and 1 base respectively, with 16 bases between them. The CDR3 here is CASSSPGASGNTEAFF. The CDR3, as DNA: TGCGCCAGCAGCTCTCCAGGGGCCTCAGGGAACACTGAAGCTTTCTTT.

The CDR3 DNA is TGCGCCAGCAGCCAAGATCGGACGGGAGGGCCTAAAGAGACCCAGTACTTC. This sequence encodes CASSQDRTGGPKETQYF. The V gene is TRBV4-1, the J gene TRBJ2-5; 8 nucleotides line up with TRBD2. V gave up 0 bases and J gave up 3 bases; unmatched junction bases: 9. Germline V gene sequence: CDR1 MGHRA, CDR2 YSYEKL. There are 17 residues in the CDR3.

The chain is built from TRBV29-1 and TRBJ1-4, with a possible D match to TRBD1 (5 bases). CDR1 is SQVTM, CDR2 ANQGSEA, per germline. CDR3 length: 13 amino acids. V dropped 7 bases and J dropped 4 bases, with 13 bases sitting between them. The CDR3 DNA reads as TGCAGCGCAGAGACAGAGGATAATGAAAAACTGTTTTTT. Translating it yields CSAETEDNEKLFF.

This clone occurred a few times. The DNA of the CDR3 is TGTGCCAGCAGCTTGACCTATAGAGGCCCCATATATTTT. This encodes CASSLTYRGPIYF. The V and J genes are TRBV7-3 and TRBJ1-3; D is ambiguous. The germline CDR1 and CDR2 sequences are SGHTA and FQGTGA. Trimming took 3 bases from V and 11 from J, leaving 14 bases between them. CDR3 size: 13 residues.

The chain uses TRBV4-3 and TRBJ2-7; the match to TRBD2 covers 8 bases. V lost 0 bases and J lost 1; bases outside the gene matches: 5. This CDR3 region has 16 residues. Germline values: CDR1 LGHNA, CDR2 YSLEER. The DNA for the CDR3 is TGCGCCAGCAGCCAAGATTCGGCTAGCGGGTCCTACGAGCAGTACTTC. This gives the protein CASSQDSASGSYEQYF.

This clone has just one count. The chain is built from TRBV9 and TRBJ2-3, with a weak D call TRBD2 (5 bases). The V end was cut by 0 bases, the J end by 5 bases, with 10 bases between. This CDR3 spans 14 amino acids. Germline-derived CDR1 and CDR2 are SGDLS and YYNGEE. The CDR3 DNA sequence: TGTGCCAGCAGCGTAGAAGCTAGCCGAGATACGCAGTATTTT. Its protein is CASSVEASRDTQYF.

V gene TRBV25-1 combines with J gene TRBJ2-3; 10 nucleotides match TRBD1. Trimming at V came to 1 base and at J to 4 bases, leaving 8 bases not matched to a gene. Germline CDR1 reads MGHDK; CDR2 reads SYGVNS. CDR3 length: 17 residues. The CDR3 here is CASSEWGQGNRPDTQYF. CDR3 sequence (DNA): TGTGCCAGCAGTGAATGGGGACAGGGGAATCGGCCAGATACGCAGTATTTT.

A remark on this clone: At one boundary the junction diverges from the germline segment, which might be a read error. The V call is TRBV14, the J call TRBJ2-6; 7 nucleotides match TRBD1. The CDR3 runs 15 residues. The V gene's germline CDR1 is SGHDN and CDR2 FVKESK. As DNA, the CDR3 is TGTGCCAGCAGCCTGAAGGGGGCTGGGGCCAACGGCCTGACTTTC. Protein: CASSLKGAGANGLTF.

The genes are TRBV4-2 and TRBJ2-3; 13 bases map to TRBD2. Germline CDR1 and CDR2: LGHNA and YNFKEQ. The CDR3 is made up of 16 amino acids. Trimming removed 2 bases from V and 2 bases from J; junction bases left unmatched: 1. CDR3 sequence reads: CASSQTSGGATDTQYF. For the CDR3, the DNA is TGTGCCAGCAGCCAAACTAGCGGGGGGGCCACAGATACGCAGTATTTT.

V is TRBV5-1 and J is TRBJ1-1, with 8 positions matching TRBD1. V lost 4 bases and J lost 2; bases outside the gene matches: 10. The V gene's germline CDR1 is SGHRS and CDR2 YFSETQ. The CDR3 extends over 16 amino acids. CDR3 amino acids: CASSPRLGTGNTEAFF. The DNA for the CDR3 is TGCGCCAGCAGCCCGAGGCTAGGGACAGGCAACACTGAAGCTTTCTTT.

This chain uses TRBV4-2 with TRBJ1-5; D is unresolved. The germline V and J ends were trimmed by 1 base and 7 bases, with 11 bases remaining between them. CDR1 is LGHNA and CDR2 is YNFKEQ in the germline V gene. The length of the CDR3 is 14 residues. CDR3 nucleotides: TGTGCCAGCAGCCAAGTCTCAGAGCGGCAGCCCCAGCATTTT. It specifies CASSQVSERQPQHF.

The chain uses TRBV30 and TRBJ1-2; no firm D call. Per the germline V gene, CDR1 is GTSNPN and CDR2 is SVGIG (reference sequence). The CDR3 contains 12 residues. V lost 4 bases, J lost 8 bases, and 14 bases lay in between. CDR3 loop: CAWTHQWSGYTF. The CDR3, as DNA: TGTGCCTGGACCCACCAATGGAGCGGCTACACCTTC.

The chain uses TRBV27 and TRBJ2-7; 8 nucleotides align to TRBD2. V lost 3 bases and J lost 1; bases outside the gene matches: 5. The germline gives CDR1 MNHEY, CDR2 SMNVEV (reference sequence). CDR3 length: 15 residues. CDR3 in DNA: TGTGCCAGCAGTTTCTCTAGCGGGTCATCCTACGAGCAGTACTTC. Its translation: CASSFSSGSSYEQYF.

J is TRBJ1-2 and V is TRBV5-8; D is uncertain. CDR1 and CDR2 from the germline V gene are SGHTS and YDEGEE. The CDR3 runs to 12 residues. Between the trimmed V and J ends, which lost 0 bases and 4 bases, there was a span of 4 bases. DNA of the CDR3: TGTGCCAGCAGCTTGGCCTCCTATGGCTACACCTTC. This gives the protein CASSLASYGYTF.

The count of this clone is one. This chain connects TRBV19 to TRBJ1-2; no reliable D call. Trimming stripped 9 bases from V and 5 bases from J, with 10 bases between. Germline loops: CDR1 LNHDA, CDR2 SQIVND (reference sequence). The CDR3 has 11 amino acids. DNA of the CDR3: TGTGCCAGCCTATCGGTGTATGGCTACACCTTC. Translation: CASLSVYGYTF. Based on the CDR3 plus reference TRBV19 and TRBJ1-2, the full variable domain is DGGITQSPKYLFRKEGQNVTLSCEQNLNHDAMYWYRQDPGQGLRLIYYSQIVNDFQKGDIAEGYSVSREKKESFPLTVTSAQKNPTAFYLCASLSVYGYTFGSGTRLTVV.

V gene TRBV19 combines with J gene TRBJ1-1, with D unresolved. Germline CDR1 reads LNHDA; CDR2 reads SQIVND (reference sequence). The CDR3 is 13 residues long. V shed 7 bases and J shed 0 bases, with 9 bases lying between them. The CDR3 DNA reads TGTGCCAGTACCCGGGAGATGAACACTGAAGCTTTCTTT. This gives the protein CASTREMNTEAFF.